This TCR beta chain stems from a study of identical twins (dated by TCRdb to about 2016). Concerning the study at large: To test whether fetal clonotypes persist, this study deep-sequenced TCR alpha and beta repertoires from monozygotic twins, from unrelated adults of various ages, and from cord blood. To rule out contamination, replicate twin experiments were performed at different times with different library preparation protocols.

The library was built by means of 5' RACE. Sequencing instrument: Illumina HiSeq 2000. A universal primer binding site was added through template switching, and the final cDNA carried a unique molecular identifier so that TCR cDNA molecules could be counted accurately. Specific primers in the conserved constant-segment region were used to synthesize first-strand cDNA for TCR alpha and beta chains. To control for contamination, every cDNA library carried two barcodes: a SMART-Mk sample barcode plus Illumina barcodes. TruSeq adapter sequences along with Illumina sample barcodes were introduced in two successive PCR steps. TCR alpha and beta cDNA libraries were sequenced on the Illumina HiSeq platform with custom primers. The authors' pipeline ran thus. MiGEC processed the raw reads to extract unique molecular identifiers, while MiXCR was used to determine the CDR3 positions. For each individual, recombination models were inferred using an EM algorithm with the repgenHMM and IGoR tools. The analysis of shared clonotypes was done with the tcR package in R, with sharing normalized by the product of cloneset sizes. To study raw recombination free of thymic and clonal selection effects, out-of-frame nonproductive sequences were analyzed. TCRdb handled the public reads itself, with Q25 trimming in fastp and clone calling in MiXCR, and kept productive beta chains. CDR3 protein sequences are deduplicated, and each keeps its most common genes and DNA. The V and J calls and clone size come from TCRdb's table, not from the authors' own analysis. The sample has hundreds of thousands of distinct CDR3 sequences on record, roughly 6% of them singletons. The top ten clones comprise approximately 2% of the sample.

The CDR3 runs 13 residues from the cysteine to the phenylalanine. Only CDR3 DNA is held: 39 bases, read in frame from base 1. V gives up 3 bases and J gives up 12 bases, and the segment between their germline ends measures 15 bases. Only healthy Caucasian donors were included. The researchers also sequenced three unrelated adults who were not twins: a male aged 18 to 30, a male aged 50 to 60, and a female aged 50 to 60. Miltenyi CD45RO+ enrichment and human naive T-cell isolation kits were used to isolate memory (CD45RO+) and naive T cells from PBMC. The investigation overall reported the following: Out-of-frame TCR alpha sharing in monozygotic twins was systematically underestimated by recombination models, whereas sharing between unrelated individuals was in agreement with the recombination models. Compared with coincidental sharing between unrelated individuals, an excess of low generation-probability sequences was observed among out-of-frame TCR alpha sequences shared between twins. Fewer insertions were carried by abundant cord blood beta clonotypes; a weaker similar trend was observed in young adult naive repertoires, while no such trend was observed in memory repertoires. Excess twin sharing in beta out-of-frame sequences was weaker because fewer shared sequences lowered the signal-to-noise ratio. Conclusions relied on cross-sectional statistical analysis, since the same donors could not be followed over many years. Zero-insertion analyses could be partly confounded by invariant T cells such as MAIT and iNKT, although diverse VJ usage argued against such confounding for most clonotypes.

On this clonotype: The antigen it recognizes is unknown. Nothing much larger sits one base from this clone, and base qualities are not available.

The chain is made from TRBV12-3 or TRBV12-4 and TRBJ1-5; the D gene is unclear. The source of this sequence is a man younger than 35 in good health. Sequencing input: naive T cells sorted from blood. The cell subset or site tag for this specimen amounts to: cells isolated with a human naive T-cell isolation kit. The CDR3 reads as follows: CASSFYEKKLQHF. The base sequence is TGTGCCAGCAGTTTTTACGAAAAGAAACTCCAGCATTTT.